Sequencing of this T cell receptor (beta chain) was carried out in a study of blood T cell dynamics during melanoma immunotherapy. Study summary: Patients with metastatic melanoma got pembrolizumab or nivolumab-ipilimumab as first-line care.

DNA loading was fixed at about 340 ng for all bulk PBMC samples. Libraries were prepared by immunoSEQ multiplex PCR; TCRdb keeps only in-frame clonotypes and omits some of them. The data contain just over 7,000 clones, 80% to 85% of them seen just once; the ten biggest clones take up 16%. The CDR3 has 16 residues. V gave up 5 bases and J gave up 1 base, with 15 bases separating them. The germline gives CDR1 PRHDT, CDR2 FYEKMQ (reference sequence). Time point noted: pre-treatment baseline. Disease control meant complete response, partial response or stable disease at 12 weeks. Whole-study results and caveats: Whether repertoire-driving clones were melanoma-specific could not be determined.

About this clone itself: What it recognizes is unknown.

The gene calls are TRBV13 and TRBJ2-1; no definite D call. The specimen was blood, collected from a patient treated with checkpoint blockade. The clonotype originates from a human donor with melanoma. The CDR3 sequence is CASSVTGGGSYNEQFF. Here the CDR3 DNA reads TGTGCCAGCAGCGTAACCGGTGGCGGTTCCTACAATGAGCAGTTCTTC.